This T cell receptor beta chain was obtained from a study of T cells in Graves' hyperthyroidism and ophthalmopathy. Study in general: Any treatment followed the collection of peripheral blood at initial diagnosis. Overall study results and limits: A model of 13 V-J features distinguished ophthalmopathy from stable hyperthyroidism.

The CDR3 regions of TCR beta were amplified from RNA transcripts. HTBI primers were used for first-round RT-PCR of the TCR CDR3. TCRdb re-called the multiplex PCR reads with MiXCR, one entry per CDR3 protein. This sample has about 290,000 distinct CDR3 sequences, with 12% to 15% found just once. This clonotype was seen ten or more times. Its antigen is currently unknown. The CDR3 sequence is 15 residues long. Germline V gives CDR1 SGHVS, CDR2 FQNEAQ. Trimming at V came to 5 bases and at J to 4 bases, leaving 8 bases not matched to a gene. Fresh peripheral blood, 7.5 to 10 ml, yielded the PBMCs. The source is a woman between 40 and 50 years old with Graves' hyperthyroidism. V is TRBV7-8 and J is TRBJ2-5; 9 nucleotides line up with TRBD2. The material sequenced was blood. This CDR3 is CASSTLGGRGETQYF. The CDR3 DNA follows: TGTGCCAGCAGCACCCTGGGCGGGAGGGGAGAGACCCAGTACTTC.